This entry lists 29 T cell receptor beta chains sequenced from one sample in a study of blood T cell repertoires in COVID-19. Assay used: immunoSEQ multiplex PCR; TCRdb lists only in-frame clones, some missing. Here the sample spans a few hundred thousand clones, roughly 86% being singletons. The sequencing sample was made of peripheral blood. The source of these receptors is a young woman who had recovered from COVID-19.

The CDR3, as DNA: TGTGCCAGCAGCCGTGGGGATAGCGGGGGGAACACCGGGGAGCTGTTTTTT. Translation: CASSRGDSGGNTGELFF. The chain joins TRBV3-1 (or the pseudogene TRBV3-2) to TRBJ2-2; TRBD2 matches 9 bases. The CDR3 runs 17 residues. Germline CDR1 is LGHDT and CDR2 is YNNKEL (reference sequence). After removal of 4 bases from V and 1 base from J, the junction contained 7 bases not matched to a gene.

The chain links TRBV28 to TRBJ2-7, with TRBD2 identical over 9 bases. J lost 3 bases, V lost 5 bases, and 2 bases had no gene match. The CDR3 contains 13 residues. CDR1 is MDHEN and CDR2 is SYDVKM in the germline V gene. The CDR3 DNA sequence: TGTGCCAGCAGTGATAGCGGGGGCTACGAGCAGTACTTC. Protein sequence: CASSDSGGYEQYF.

Only a few counts were recorded for this clone. The chain joins TRBV5-1 to TRBJ2-1; D is unresolved. Germline V CDR1 and CDR2: SGHRS, YFSETQ. The ends were cut back, 1 base at V and 6 bases at J, with 5 bases in the middle. The CDR3 covers 12 residues. CDR3 loop: CASSLNFNEQFF. The CDR3 DNA sequence: TGCGCCAGCAGCTTGAACTTCAATGAGCAGTTCTTC. Using reference TRBV5-1 and TRBJ2-1 for the parts outside the CDR3, the full variable domain is KAGVTQTPRYLIKTRGQQVTLSCSPISGHRSVSWYQQTPGQGLQFLFEYFSETQRNKGNFPGRFSGRQFSNSRSEMNVSTLELGDSALYLCASSLNFNEQFFGPGTRLTVL.

A single count supports this clone. The chain has TRBV7-2 and TRBJ1-2; D not certain. This CDR3 has 16 amino acids. The V and J ends lost 5 bases and 4 bases respectively, with 20 bases between them. Per germline, CDR1 SGHTA and CDR2 FQGNSA. The CDR3 DNA follows: TGTGCCAGCAGCCCTCGAAGAGGGCGTGGAAGCTATGGCTACACCTTC. Protein sequence: CASSPRRGRGSYGYTF.

The V gene is TRBV2, the J gene TRBJ2-2; 7 bases line up with TRBD1. V shed 4 bases and J 4 bases; nucleotides not matched to a gene: 9. Per germline, CDR1 SNHLY and CDR2 FYNNEI. The CDR3 spans 16 residues. Written as DNA, the CDR3 is TGTGCCAGCAGTGTAGGGAAGGGGGCCGGCACCGGGGAGCTGTTTTTT. Its translation is CASSVGKGAGTGELFF.

The sample holds a few counts of this clone. The chain is built from TRBV30 and TRBJ1-3, with D maybe TRBD1 (5 bases). CDR3 length equals 14 residues. Between the trimmed V and J ends, which lost 1 base and 3 bases, there was a span of 10 bases. Germline V gene lookup returns CDR1 GTSNPN and CDR2 SVGIG (reference sequence). CDR3 in amino acids: CAWSAQGYGNTIYF. DNA of the CDR3: TGTGCCTGGAGTGCGCAGGGATATGGAAACACCATATATTTT.

The chain uses TRBV4-1 and TRBJ1-3, with a weak D call TRBD1 (5 bases). The CDR3 sequence is 15 residues long. V lost 0 bases and J 4 bases, leaving 10 bases between the germline ends. The germline CDR1 and CDR2 sequences are MGHRA and YSYEKL. CDR3 region: CASSQDHRQGNTIYF. The CDR3 nucleotides are TGCGCCAGCAGCCAAGATCACAGGCAAGGAAACACCATATATTTT.

The chain has TRBV6-5 and TRBJ2-6, with TRBD2 identical over 8 bases. Germline assignment: CDR1 MNHEY and CDR2 SVGAGI. With 8 bases clipped from V and 3 bases from J, the junction kept 6 bases outside the gene matches. The CDR3 consists of 15 residues. CDR3 in DNA: TGTGCCAGCGGACGGGAGGGAGGTGGGGCCAACGTCCTGACTTTC. It specifies CASGREGGGANVLTF.

This chain uses TRBV28 with TRBJ1-2, with D uncertain. Trimming took off 1 base at V and 2 bases at J, with 14 bases between the two ends. There are 16 residues in the CDR3. CDR1 and CDR2 from the germline V gene are MDHEN and SYDVKM. CDR3 DNA sequence: TGTGCCAGCAGTTTATCGAGTTACAGTATAAACTATGGCTACACCTTC. This sequence encodes CASSLSSYSINYGYTF.

The chain couples TRBV5-1 to TRBJ1-2; 7 bases line up with TRBD1. CDR3 length equals 17 residues. V gave up 0 bases and J gave up 0 bases; unmatched junction bases: 8. Germline V gene lookup returns CDR1 SGHRS and CDR2 YFSETQ. The chain's CDR3 is CASSLEGGPLPNYGYTF. In DNA form, the CDR3 reads TGCGCCAGCAGCTTGGAAGGGGGCCCCTTACCTAACTATGGCTACACCTTC.

V and J are TRBV25-1 and TRBJ1-2; maybe TRBD1 (5 bases). CDR1 is MGHDK and CDR2 is SYGVNS in the germline V gene. V gave up 4 bases and J gave up 8 bases, with 11 bases separating them. This CDR3 is built from 12 residues. This CDR3 reads CASSGPGGGYTF. The CDR3, as DNA: TGTGCCAGCAGTGGGCCCGGGGGGGGCTACACCTTC.

The chain has TRBV5-1 and TRBJ2-2, with D perhaps matching TRBD1 (6 bases). The CDR3 contains 15 residues. Germline CDR1 is SGHRS and CDR2 is YFSETQ. V was shortened by 1 base and J by 3 bases, with 10 bases between the two germline ends. The CDR3 DNA reads TGCGCCAGCAGCTTGAGAGGGGGTGACACCGGGGAGCTGTTTTTT. This sequence encodes CASSLRGGDTGELFF. Combining the CDR3 with reference TRBV5-1 and TRBJ2-2 gives the whole variable domain KAGVTQTPRYLIKTRGQQVTLSCSPISGHRSVSWYQQTPGQGLQFLFEYFSETQRNKGNFPGRFSGRQFSNSRSEMNVSTLELGDSALYLCASSLRGGDTGELFFGEGSRLTVL.

This clone was recorded a few times. The rearrangement links TRBV2 to TRBJ1-6; D is uncertain. Germline V CDR1 and CDR2: SNHLY, FYNNEI. This CDR3 is 13 amino acids long. Deletions cut 5 bases from V and 10 bases from J, with 12 bases between. CDR3 coding DNA: TGTGCCAGCAGTTTCATAGAGGGCTCACCCCTCCACTTT. This codes for CASSFIEGSPLHF.

The chain has TRBV6-2 or TRBV6-3 and TRBJ2-1; D not certain. From germline, CDR1 is MNHEY and CDR2 SVGEGT. This CDR3 is built from 12 residues. Trimming stripped 5 bases from V and 9 bases from J, with 11 bases between. The CDR3 reads CASSPGVGEQFF. CDR3 in DNA: TGTGCCAGCAGTCCGGGTGTCGGTGAGCAGTTCTTC.

Turning to this clone: Different DNA sequences within this sample yield the same CDR3. The V call is TRBV3-1 (or the pseudogene TRBV3-2), the J call TRBJ1-2; D is undetermined. Germline V gene sequence: CDR1 LGHDT, CDR2 YNNKEL (reference sequence). The CDR3 is 12 residues long. Between the trimmed V and J ends, which lost 1 base and 5 bases, there was a span of 5 bases. The CDR3 nucleotides read TGTGCCAGCAGCCAAGCCGGGTATGGCTACACCTTC. Translating it yields CASSQAGYGYTF.

As DNA, the CDR3 is TGTGCCAGCAGTTTTTTTCGGGGTACTGGCGGGAGAGTCACAGATACGCAGTATTTT. It encodes CASSFFRGTGGRVTDTQYF. V is TRBV27 and J is TRBJ2-3; 7 bases are a match to TRBD2. The V segment lost 3 bases and the J segment 2 bases; nucleotides outside the gene matches: 17. From germline, CDR1 is MNHEY and CDR2 SMNVEV (reference sequence). This CDR3 has 19 residues.

The chain joins TRBV3-1 (or the pseudogene TRBV3-2) to TRBJ2-7; 8 nucleotides line up with TRBD2. Trimming cost V 0 bases and J 3 bases; bases outside gene matches: 10. The CDR3 sequence is 17 residues long. Germline-derived CDR1 and CDR2 are LGHDT and YNNKEL (reference sequence). CDR3 residues: CASSQEVGAGASYEQYF. CDR3 bases: TGTGCCAGCAGCCAAGAGGTTGGAGCGGGGGCGAGCTACGAGCAGTACTTC.

There are many counts of this clone. In nucleotides, the CDR3 is TGTGCAGGGGACAGGGACCTGGGAAACACCATATATTTT. Encoded protein: CAGDRDLGNTIYF. The chain has TRBV7-9 and TRBJ1-3; 9 nucleotides align to TRBD1. This CDR3 contains 13 residues. Germline assignment: CDR1 SEHNR and CDR2 FQNEAQ (reference sequence).

This chain joins TRBV12-3 or TRBV12-4 and TRBJ1-1; TRBD1 is a possible D gene (6 bases). The CDR3 contains 12 residues. The V gene lost 2 bases and the J gene lost 11 bases, with 12 bases spanning the gap. The CDR3 sequence: CASSLFDRGAFF. The DNA of the CDR3 is TGTGCCAGCAGTTTATTTGATAGGGGGGCTTTCTTT.

V is TRBV15 and J is TRBJ2-7; unclear D gene. Trimming shortened V by 5 bases and J by 3 bases, and 23 bases separated the two germline ends. Germline values: CDR1 LNHNV, CDR2 YYDKDF (reference sequence). The CDR3 is 17 amino acids. CDR3 sequence reads: CATSRIIDVSQHYEQYF. DNA of the CDR3: TGTGCCACCAGCCGAATAATAGACGTTAGCCAGCACTACGAGCAGTACTTC.

V and J are TRBV4-3 and TRBJ2-4; no reliable D call. This CDR3 has 18 residues. The V gene's germline CDR1 is LGHNA and CDR2 YSLEER. Trimming shortened V by 3 bases and J by 0 bases, and 18 bases separated the two germline ends. CDR3 DNA: TGCGCCAGCAGCCAGGAAGCCGGCGGCCGCCTAGCCAAAAACATTCAGTACTTC. This codes for CASSQEAGGRLAKNIQYF.

The V call is TRBV27, the J call TRBJ1-6, with D unclear. Deletions cut 0 bases from V and 9 bases from J, with 12 bases between. Germline lookup yields CDR1 MNHEY and CDR2 SMNVEV (reference sequence). CDR3 length: 15 residues. DNA for the CDR3: TGTGCCAGCAGTTTATCACCGGGGTCCCGTTCACCCCTCCACTTT. Its translation: CASSLSPGSRSPLHF.

The chain joins TRBV19 to TRBJ1-6; D gene ambiguous. The V gene's germline CDR1 is LNHDA and CDR2 SQIVND (reference sequence). V lost 0 bases, J lost 8 bases, and 5 bases lay in between. This CDR3 spans 13 amino acids. CDR3 in amino acids: CASSIDADSPLHF. CDR3 nucleotide sequence: TGTGCCAGTAGTATAGACGCGGATTCACCCCTCCACTTT.

This clone has at least ten counts. The chain links TRBV19 to TRBJ2-2, with a weak D call TRBD2 (5 bases). The CDR3 contains 15 residues. V was shortened by 4 bases and J by 6 bases, with 15 bases between the two germline ends. Germline lookup yields CDR1 LNHDA and CDR2 SQIVND (reference sequence). CDR3: CASSRLAGLAGELFF. CDR3 DNA sequence: TGTGCCAGTAGTAGGCTAGCTGGATTGGCCGGGGAGCTGTTTTTT. The entire variable domain, with the rest obtained from reference TRBV19 and TRBJ2-2, is as follows: DGGITQSPKYLFRKEGQNVTLSCEQNLNHDAMYWYRQDPGQGLRLIYYSQIVNDFQKGDIAEGYSVSREKKESFPLTVTSAQKNPTAFYLCASSRLAGLAGELFFGEGSRLTVL.

J is TRBJ2-7 and V is TRBV24-1; no firm D call. This CDR3 spans 12 amino acids. V lost 6 bases, J lost 5 bases, and 10 bases lay in between. Germline V gives CDR1 KGHDR, CDR2 SFDVKD. CDR3 in amino acids: CATSRESDEQYF. CDR3 nucleotides: TGTGCCACCAGTAGAGAAAGCGACGAGCAGTACTTC.

The rearrangement joins TRBV5-1 to TRBJ2-7, with TRBD2 matching 8 bases. The CDR3 has 15 residues. CDR1 and CDR2 (germline): SGHRS, YFSETQ. V lost 4 bases and J lost 0; bases outside the gene matches: 6. This CDR3 reads CASSLERGSSYEQYF. CDR3 in DNA: TGCGCCAGCAGCCTGGAGCGGGGGAGCTCCTACGAGCAGTACTTC.

Ten or more counts support this clone. The sample carries other DNA sequences with the same CDR3. The chain couples TRBV19 to TRBJ1-5; D not certain. Germline assignment: CDR1 LNHDA and CDR2 SQIVND (reference sequence). The CDR3 totals 13 residues. V lost 1 base to trimming and J lost 4 bases, with 5 bases between them. The CDR3 nucleotides read TGTGCCAGTAGTATAGGAGTTAATCAGCCCCAGCATTTT. This sequence encodes CASSIGVNQPQHF.

This chain uses TRBV28 with TRBJ2-7; TRBD1 agrees at 11 bases. The CDR3 loop spans 18 amino acids. CDR1 and CDR2 from the germline V gene are MDHEN and SYDVKM. The V gene end was trimmed by 4 bases and the J gene end by 3 bases; junction bases not matched to a gene: 14. The CDR3 region has the DNA TGTGCCAGCAGTTCATTATACCTCGGGACAGGGGGACTCTACGAGCAGTACTTC. Translating gives CASSSLYLGTGGLYEQYF.

This clone is a singleton in its sample. The chain combines TRBV25-1 with TRBJ1-4; maybe TRBD1 (6 bases). This CDR3 is built from 17 residues. Germline CDR1 is MGHDK and CDR2 is SYGVNS. Trimming took 3 bases from V and 6 from J, leaving 20 bases between them. The CDR3 region has the DNA TGTGCCAGCAGTGATAAACAGGGCCATGGTATTTATGAAAAACTGTTTTTT. Residues: CASSDKQGHGIYEKLFF.